The clone carrying this TCR beta chain was found once. Healthy and HIV-negative, the adult donors had no recent acute infections or vaccinations. This sample stems from a study of shared clonotypes between healthy human individuals. This table comes from immunoSEQ multiplex PCR, and its TCRdb copy is limited to in-frame clones, with some not included. The sample includes fewer than 1.4 million clones, around 78% of them seen just once. V was cut by 0 bases and J by 7 bases, with 3 bases left in between. CDR1 and CDR2 from the germline V gene are MNHEY and SVGAGI. The length of the CDR3 is 12 residues.

The sequenced material came from memory CD4+ T cells from PBMCs. Specified subset: CD45RA-negative fraction. This chain joins TRBV6-5 and TRBJ2-2; D is uncertain. The clonotype comes from a man aged 18 to 30 in good health. Some clones in this sample may be carry-over from other donors' samples. The CDR3 nucleotides read TGTGCCAGCAGTTACTCGGGCGGGGAGCTGTTTTTT. Translating it yields CASSYSGGELFF.